Listed below are T cell receptor beta chains from one sample, sequenced in a study of blood T cell repertoires in COVID-19. Sequenced by immunoSEQ multiplex PCR; TCRdb stores in-frame clones only, minus some. The table shows some 250,000 clones, with around 88% occurring only once. Sequencing was carried out using PBMCs or T cells enriched from blood (not recorded which). The receptors originated from a man aged 35-49 years who had recovered from COVID-19. Each CDR3 is given with its conserved first and last residue. A D gene is named only where the DNA matches it firmly. Expanded clones are given a class, and other clones once, few, many or no size at all.

cdr3_length: 14; v_call: TRBV6-5; clone_size: NA; j_call: TRBJ1-1; d_call: TRBD1; cdr3_nt: TGTGCCAGCAGTTACACAGGGGTGAACACTGAAGCTTTCTTT; cdr3_aa: CASSYTGVNTEAFF
cdr3_length: 18; v_call: TRBV7-9; clone_size: NA; j_call: TRBJ1-2; d_call: NA; cdr3_nt: TGTGCCAGCAGCTTATTAGGTTTGGGGGGGCAAACTAACTATGGCTACACCTTC; cdr3_aa: CASSLLGLGGQTNYGYTF
cdr3_length: 13; v_call: TRBV11-2; clone_size: NA; j_call: TRBJ2-5; d_call: NA; cdr3_nt: TGTGCCAGCAGCTTAGCAGGCAGAGAGACCCAGTACTTC; cdr3_aa: CASSLAGRETQYF
cdr3_length: 13; v_call: TRBV19; clone_size: NA; j_call: TRBJ1-2; d_call: NA; cdr3_nt: TGTGCCAGTAGAGGTACAGGACACTATGGCTACACCTTC; cdr3_aa: CASRGTGHYGYTF
cdr3_length: 21; v_call: TRBV5-1; clone_size: once; j_call: TRBJ2-7; d_call: NA; cdr3_nt: TGCGCCAGCAGTCTCGACTCCTTTAATAGTCCGGGATTGATAAGAGACTACGAGCAGTACTTC; cdr3_aa: CASSLDSFNSPGLIRDYEQYF
cdr3_length: 13; v_call: TRBV7-3; clone_size: few; j_call: TRBJ2-7; d_call: NA; cdr3_nt: TGTGCCAGCAGCTTCATCCCCGGGAAGGAGCAGTACTTC; cdr3_aa: CASSFIPGKEQYF
cdr3_length: 14; v_call: TRBV18; clone_size: NA; j_call: TRBJ1-5; d_call: NA; cdr3_nt: TGTGCCAGCTCACTCCAGGGCGGCAATCAGCCCCAGCATTTT; cdr3_aa: CASSLQGGNQPQHF
cdr3_length: 16; v_call: TRBV28; clone_size: NA; j_call: TRBJ1-5; d_call: TRBD1; cdr3_nt: TGTGCCAGCAGCGATATTGGGACAGCCAAGAATCAGCCCCAGCATTTT; cdr3_aa: CASSDIGTAKNQPQHF
cdr3_length: 13; v_call: TRBV5-4; clone_size: few; j_call: TRBJ1-2; d_call: TRBD1; cdr3_nt: TGTGCCAGCACCGGGACAGATACATATGGCTACACCTTC; cdr3_aa: CASTGTDTYGYTF
cdr3_length: 14; v_call: TRBV29-1; clone_size: NA; j_call: TRBJ2-5; d_call: NA; cdr3_nt: TGCAGCGTTGGAGAATCAGGGGTTTGGGAGACCCAGTACTTC; cdr3_aa: CSVGESGVWETQYF
cdr3_length: 16; v_call: TRBV5-1; clone_size: NA; j_call: TRBJ2-1; d_call: TRBD2; cdr3_nt: TGCGCCAGCAGCTCGATTCTAGCGGGGGGATACAATGAGCAGTTCTTC; cdr3_aa: CASSSILAGGYNEQFF
cdr3_length: 15; v_call: TRBV7-9; clone_size: NA; j_call: TRBJ1-6; d_call: NA; cdr3_nt: TGTGCCAGCAGCTTAGGGGGACTGATTAATTCACCCCTCCACTTT; cdr3_aa: CASSLGGLINSPLHF
cdr3_length: 12; v_call: TRBV29-1; clone_size: NA; j_call: TRBJ2-5; d_call: NA; cdr3_nt: TGCAGCGTTGAGGGGGCCGGCGAGACCCAGTACTTC; cdr3_aa: CSVEGAGETQYF
cdr3_length: 16; v_call: TRBV7-9; clone_size: NA; j_call: TRBJ1-6; d_call: NA; cdr3_nt: TGTGCCAGCAGCCCCTCAGGGGTGCCTCCGGGCTCACCCCTCCACTTT; cdr3_aa: CASSPSGVPPGSPLHF
cdr3_length: 18; v_call: TRBV7-9; clone_size: NA; j_call: TRBJ1-3; d_call: TRBD1; cdr3_nt: TGTGCCAGCAGCCCGCGCGTCCGGGACAGGCCCTCTGGAAACACCATATATTTT; cdr3_aa: CASSPRVRDRPSGNTIYF